Sequencing of this T cell receptor (beta chain) was carried out in a study of T cells in Graves' hyperthyroidism and ophthalmopathy (dated by TCRdb to the late 2010s). About the investigation overall: Peripheral blood was collected at initial diagnosis, before any treatment. A discovery cohort of around 98 patients, 43 with Graves' ophthalmopathy and 55 to 60 with stable Graves' hyperthyroidism, was used to find distinguishing TCR V-J signatures. An independent validation cohort of about 19 hyperthyroidism patients and more than 15 patients who later progressed to ophthalmopathy tested prospective prediction of ophthalmopathy. The roughly 91 discovery patients were randomly divided into training and test sets at a 7:3 ratio. In about 6 Graves' hyperthyroidism patients, the study also compared T-cell repertoires from thyroid tissue with T-cell repertoires from blood. Following sampling, methimazole starting at 30 mg daily was given to hyperthyroidism patients, and high-dose intravenous methylprednisolone was given to ophthalmopathy patients. TCR Vbeta CDR3 sequencing of 120 to 150 peripheral blood samples (roughly 43 ophthalmopathy, 75 hyperthyroidism and roughly 17 progressor patients) is reported in the paper.

TCR beta CDR3 regions were amplified from RNA transcripts. For the first round of RT-PCR on the TCR CDR3, the HTBI primer set was used together with the Qiagen OneStep RT-PCR kit. A second multiplex PCR round built the libraries, followed by size selection and purification. Libraries were sequenced paired-end with 100 bp reads on an Illumina HiSeq2000. Per the original workflow: SOAPnuke was used to process the raw data, removing reads that contained adapters or uncalled bases, had a mean Phred below 15, or lacked an exact match to the constant primer or identifier. High-quality paired reads were merged using COPE v1.2.5, and each unique nucleotide sequence was defined as a clonotype. Clonotypes were aligned to IMGT TRBV, TRBD and TRBJ reference segments using MiTCR v1.1. Analysis was restricted to V-J combinations with a frequency above 0.0001, which covered about 99% of repertoires. The TCS score was defined as F50 (clonal expansion) divided by E x V (chaos), with BLOSUM62-based TCRdist calculated between CDR3 peptides within each V-J. Welch's t-statistics and random forest reduced fewer than 550 V-J features to roughly 13, which were used in a naive Bayes classifier (R e1071). TCRdb reran the public reads through fastp at Q25 and MiXCR, keeping productive beta chains. Each record represents a unique CDR3 protein, reported with the most common genes and DNA among its rows. The V and J calls and clone size are TCRdb's, not the authors'. For this sample the table gives almost 600,000 distinct CDR3 sequences, of which approximately 15% were detected only once. The ten largest clones represent under 7% of the sample.

This clonotype was observed at least ten times. The clone's antigen remains unknown. The input lacks base qualities; no much larger clone sits a single base away. Hyperthyroidism patients were newly diagnosed, with disease duration under 2 months, and aged 18 to 65 years. Any patient with an uncontrolled infection, another autoimmune disease, pregnancy or lactation was excluded. Diagnoses relied on clinical symptoms, serum thyroxine and TRAb, thyroid ultrasound and orbital computed tomography. Blood from progressor patients was drawn when they were first diagnosed with hyperthyroidism, before any ophthalmopathy symptoms appeared. PBMCs were separated from 10 ml of fresh peripheral blood using Ficoll-Paque density gradient centrifugation. Patients classed as progressors first received a Graves' hyperthyroidism diagnosis and then went on to develop ophthalmopathy during follow-up. Total RNA was extracted with Trizol reagent, and quality was checked on an Agilent 2100 Bioanalyzer.

General study outcomes and caveats: In cross-validation, a model built on a 13 V-J signature told ophthalmopathy apart from stable hyperthyroidism with approximately 90% sensitivity and roughly 81% specificity, and in testing the same model reached 80%/75%. No statistical method was used to set the sample size in advance, and investigators knew the group allocation. In validation, progression to ophthalmopathy was predicted by the model with 70.59% sensitivity and 72.22% specificity, a median of approximately 6.5 months before onset. Most expanded thyroid clonotypes (frequency above 0.001) were also found in blood, which suggests that blood repertoires may mirror thyroid immune responses.

Sequencing was performed on blood. This receptor was identified in a woman in her 30s with Graves' hyperthyroidism that later progressed to Graves' ophthalmopathy.

The DNA sequence is TGTGCCATCAGAGAACGTACAGAACCTCGACACGAGCAGTACTTC. Its amino acids are CAIRERTEPRHEQYF. Recombination linked TRBV10-3 to TRBJ2-7; the D gene is unclear. CDR1 and CDR2, per the germline V gene, are ENHRY and SYGVKD. The CDR3 covers 15 residues, taking in both the cysteine and the phenylalanine. Only CDR3 DNA remains: 45 bases, in frame from the first base. Trimming takes 6 bases from V and 5 bases from J, and the germline ends sit 20 bases apart.